The rows below give T cell receptor beta chains drawn from one sample of a study of blood T cell repertoires in COVID-19. This table comes from immunoSEQ multiplex PCR, and its TCRdb copy is limited to in-frame clones, with some not included. Of a few hundred thousand clones listed, 80% to 85% are singletons. The sequenced sample was peripheral blood. The receptors originated from a human donor in a cohort sampled during active COVID-19. The CDR3 runs from the conserved cysteine through the conserved F or W. The order of the fields is V gene, D gene, J gene, clone size, CDR3 DNA, CDR3 protein. A D gene is named only where the DNA matches it firmly. Where a row states a size, it is once, few, many or the class of an expanded clone; other rows omit it.

V: TRBV7-9
D: NA
J: TRBJ2-1
size: NA
DNA: TGTGCCAGCAGCCCCGACGGGACTCGAAATGAGCAGTTCTTC
CDR3: CASSPDGTRNEQFF

V: TRBV9
D: NA
J: TRBJ1-1
size: NA
DNA: TGTGCCAGCAGCCGGGGGGCGGGGTTGAGCACTGAAGCTTTCTTT
CDR3: CASSRGAGLSTEAFF

V: TRBV29-1
D: NA
J: TRBJ1-6
size: once
DNA: TGCAGCGTGGCGGACAGCTCTCTAAATTCACCCCTCCACTTT
CDR3: CSVADSSLNSPLHF

V: TRBV10-3
D: NA
J: TRBJ2-5
size: NA
DNA: TGTGCCATCAGTGATCCAGGAGACAGCAAAGAGACCCAGTACTTC
CDR3: CAISDPGDSKETQYF

V: TRBV4-2
D: NA
J: TRBJ1-2
size: NA
DNA: TGTGCCAGCAGCCAAGATTACGGGGACTATGGCTACACCTTC
CDR3: CASSQDYGDYGYTF

V: TRBV10-1
D: NA
J: TRBJ1-5
size: NA
DNA: TGCGCCAGCAGTGTCTCTCCGGGACACTTAACCCCCAATCAGCCCCAGCATTTT
CDR3: CASSVSPGHLTPNQPQHF

V: TRBV7-2
D: TRBD2
J: TRBJ2-3
size: NA
DNA: TGTGCCAGCAGCTTATATGCGGGAGCGGTGGATACGCAGTATTTT
CDR3: CASSLYAGAVDTQYF

V: TRBV7-9
D: NA
J: TRBJ1-1
size: NA
DNA: TGTGCCAGCAGCTTGCAGGGGATGAACACTGAAGCTTTCTTT
CDR3: CASSLQGMNTEAFF

V: TRBV5-5
D: NA
J: TRBJ2-1
size: NA
DNA: TGTGCCAGCAGCTATTTTCCGGGCCCCGGGGGTGAGCAGTTCTTC
CDR3: CASSYFPGPGGEQFF

V: TRBV7-8
D: TRBD1
J: TRBJ1-2
size: NA
DNA: TGTGCCAGCAGCCCCTCGTCCGCGGACAGGGGGTATGGCTACACCTTC
CDR3: CASSPSSADRGYGYTF

V: TRBV5-1
D: NA
J: TRBJ2-1
size: NA
DNA: TGCGCCAGCAGCCTCAAGGGGGGGAGGGCATTTGACAATGAGCAGTTCTTC
CDR3: CASSLKGGRAFDNEQFF

V: TRBV30
D: NA
J: TRBJ1-2
size: NA
DNA: TGTGCCTGGAGATCGAGGTTTGCTGATTATGGCTACACCTTC
CDR3: CAWRSRFADYGYTF

V: TRBV9
D: TRBD2
J: TRBJ2-3
size: NA
DNA: TGTGCCAGCAGCCCCGGGGGACTAGCGGGGAGGGGAGATACGCAGTATTTT
CDR3: CASSPGGLAGRGDTQYF

V: TRBV19
D: TRBD1
J: TRBJ2-7
size: few
DNA: TGTGCCACTATGGACAGGGCCTACGAGCAGTACTTC
CDR3: CATMDRAYEQYF

V: TRBV9
D: TRBD2
J: TRBJ2-3
size: NA
DNA: TGTGCCAGCAGCGTAGATAGTAGCGGGAGCACAGATACGCAGTATTTT
CDR3: CASSVDSSGSTDTQYF

V: TRBV7-4
D: TRBD2
J: TRBJ2-3
size: NA
DNA: TGTGCCAGCAGCGGAAAGGGACTAGCGGGCTTCGGGGATACGCAGTATTTT
CDR3: CASSGKGLAGFGDTQYF

V: TRBV7-2
D: TRBD2
J: TRBJ2-7
size: NA
DNA: TGTGCCAGCAGCTTAGAAGCGGGACTAGGGGAGCAGTACTTC
CDR3: CASSLEAGLGEQYF

V: TRBV4-1
D: NA
J: TRBJ1-2
size: NA
DNA: TGCGCCAGCAGCCCCTCACGGGTAATCTATGGCTACACCTTC
CDR3: CASSPSRVIYGYTF

V: TRBV9
D: NA
J: TRBJ2-5
size: NA
DNA: TGTGCCAGCAGCGTAGGGTCGGGGGAGACCCAGTACTTC
CDR3: CASSVGSGETQYF

V: TRBV28
D: NA
J: TRBJ1-2
size: NA
DNA: TGTGCCAGCAGATCCCGGGGAGGGTTTCTCTATGGCTACACCTTC
CDR3: CASRSRGGFLYGYTF

V: TRBV5-1
D: TRBD2
J: TRBJ2-1
size: once
DNA: TGCGCCAGCAGCGCCCTGACTAGCGGGTCTGAGCAGTTCTTC
CDR3: CASSALTSGSEQFF

V: TRBV30
D: NA
J: TRBJ2-5
size: NA
DNA: TGTGCCTCGTCACAGGGCGCAGCGGAGACCCAGTACTTC
CDR3: CASSQGAAETQYF

V: TRBV12-3/TRBV12-4
D: NA
J: TRBJ1-6
size: once
DNA: TGTGCCAGCAGTTTCGGAGAGAATTCACCCCTCCACTTT
CDR3: CASSFGENSPLHF

V: TRBV11-3
D: TRBD2
J: TRBJ2-1
size: few
DNA: TGTGCCAGCGCAGACCGGACTAGCGGCTACAATGAGCAGTTCTTC
CDR3: CASADRTSGYNEQFF

V: TRBV19
D: TRBD1
J: TRBJ2-5
size: NA
DNA: TGTGCCAGTAGTCTGGGACAGGGCGGGGAGACCCAGTACTTC
CDR3: CASSLGQGGETQYF

V: TRBV7-3
D: NA
J: TRBJ2-5
size: NA
DNA: TGTGCCAGCAGCTACACCGGGACATCGGAGACCCAGTACTTC
CDR3: CASSYTGTSETQYF

V: TRBV6-2/TRBV6-3
D: NA
J: TRBJ2-7
size: NA
DNA: TGTGCCAGCAGCCAAGGGGTCGAGCAGTACTTC
CDR3: CASSQGVEQYF

V: TRBV6-2/TRBV6-3
D: NA
J: TRBJ1-1
size: few
DNA: TGTGCCAGCAGCTTCCTCCCGGGACTTGAAGCTTTCTTT
CDR3: CASSFLPGLEAFF

V: TRBV7-2
D: TRBD1
J: TRBJ1-2
size: NA
DNA: TGTGCCAGCAGCTCAGACAGGGTAGGCTATGGCTACACCTTC
CDR3: CASSSDRVGYGYTF

V: TRBV19
D: NA
J: TRBJ2-7
size: NA
DNA: TGTGCCAGTAGTATAGTCCGGGATTCCTACGAGCAGTACTTC
CDR3: CASSIVRDSYEQYF

V: TRBV6-2/TRBV6-3
D: NA
J: TRBJ2-7
size: NA
DNA: TGTGCCAGCAGTCTCTTAAAAGGGAGGCCTTACTACGAGCAGTACTTC
CDR3: CASSLLKGRPYYEQYF

V: TRBV7-3
D: NA
J: TRBJ2-7
size: NA
DNA: TGTGCCAGCAGCCCTGGGACTTTCCAGCAGTACTTC
CDR3: CASSPGTFQQYF

V: TRBV5-1
D: TRBD2
J: TRBJ2-5
size: NA
DNA: TGCGCCAGCAGCCGAGGACTAGCGGAAGAGACCCAGTACTTC
CDR3: CASSRGLAEETQYF

V: TRBV7-2
D: TRBD2
J: TRBJ2-3
size: NA
DNA: TGTGCCAGCAGCTGGAGCGGGAGGGGCCCAGATACGCAGTATTTT
CDR3: CASSWSGRGPDTQYF

V: TRBV7-2
D: NA
J: TRBJ2-4
size: NA
DNA: TGTGCCAGCAGCTTAGGTCGAAACATTCAGTACTTC
CDR3: CASSLGRNIQYF

V: TRBV5-1
D: NA
J: TRBJ2-2
size: once
DNA: TGCGCCAGCAGCTTGAGACTAGAACACGCCGGGGAGCTGTTTTTT
CDR3: CASSLRLEHAGELFF

V: TRBV19
D: TRBD2
J: TRBJ2-5
size: once
DNA: TGTGCCAGTAGTCCCGGACTAGCGGGCCGGGAGACCCAGTACTTC
CDR3: CASSPGLAGRETQYF

V: TRBV7-2
D: TRBD2
J: TRBJ2-7
size: NA
DNA: TGTGCCAGCAGCTTACGACTAGCGGGAGGGTACGAGCAGTACTTC
CDR3: CASSLRLAGGYEQYF

V: TRBV30
D: NA
J: TRBJ1-1
size: NA
DNA: TGTGCCTGGAACCTCGGGGGTGGCGCTGAAGCTTTCTTT
CDR3: CAWNLGGGAEAFF

V: TRBV15
D: NA
J: TRBJ1-4
size: NA
DNA: TGTGCCACCAGCAGCCAACGTTTTACAGGGATGGGTGAAAAACTGTTTTTT
CDR3: CATSSQRFTGMGEKLFF